Each of the 20 T cell receptor beta chains below was sequenced from the same sample in a study of T cells in localized non-small cell lung cancer (dated by TCRdb to 2019 to 2021). The receptor library was made with the immunoSEQ multiplex PCR assay. What TCRdb holds here is the immuneACCESS table cut down to in-frame rearrangements. Part of the clones is not present; checked against another copy, under half of the missing clones reflect an unresolved V gene, and the others are unexplained. This sample comprises tens of thousands of clones, 80% to 85% of them detected only once. Approximately 18% of the sample is in the top ten clones. Sequences were derived from peripheral blood mononuclear cells, sampled before any cancer treatment. Receptors originate from a man between 40 and 70 years old with stage III lung adenocarcinoma.

The V gene is TRBV5-1, the J gene TRBJ1-1; perhaps TRBD1 as D (6 bases). Deletions cut 4 bases from V and 3 bases from J, with 13 bases between. The CDR3 length is 14 residues. Germline V CDR1 and CDR2: SGHRS, YFSETQ. CDR3 sequence: CASSPTQGHTEAFF. The DNA for the CDR3 is TGCGCCAGCAGCCCGACGCAGGGGCACACTGAAGCTTTCTTT.

This clone is a singleton in its sample. The chain has TRBV7-9 and TRBJ1-5; 8 nucleotides match TRBD1. The CDR3 length is 13 residues. J gave up 6 bases and V 5 bases, and 3 bases lay outside the gene matches. Germline loops: CDR1 SEHNR, CDR2 FQNEAQ (reference sequence). The CDR3 sequence: CASSADRGQPQHF. The DNA of the CDR3 is TGTGCCAGCAGCGCAGACAGGGGTCAGCCCCAGCATTTT.

The chain recombines TRBV5-1 with TRBJ2-3; 7 bases fit TRBD2. Germline V gene lookup returns CDR1 SGHRS and CDR2 YFSETQ. V gave up 0 bases and J gave up 3 bases; unmatched junction bases: 4. The CDR3 is 15 amino acids. The CDR3 region has the DNA TGCGCCAGCAGCTTGGTGTCGGGGGGAACAGATACGCAGTATTTT. Amino acids: CASSLVSGGTDTQYF. Full variable domain (outside the CDR3, taken from reference TRBV5-1 and TRBJ2-3): KAGVTQTPRYLIKTRGQQVTLSCSPISGHRSVSWYQQTPGQGLQFLFEYFSETQRNKGNFPGRFSGRQFSNSRSEMNVSTLELGDSALYLCASSLVSGGTDTQYFGPGTRLTVL.

The V gene is TRBV7-9, the J gene TRBJ1-5; tentative D call: TRBD1 (5 bases). CDR1 is SEHNR, CDR2 FQNEAQ, per germline (reference sequence). The CDR3 spans 13 residues. With 4 bases removed from V and 5 bases from J, the gap between germline ends came to 9 bases. CDR3 nucleotides: TGTGCCAGCAGCTCGCAGGGTTATCAGCCCCAGCATTTT. Residues: CASSSQGYQPQHF.

Only a few counts were recorded for this clone. The chain joins TRBV21-1 to TRBJ1-1. TRBV21-1 is described as a pseudogene. The CDR3 covers 17 residues. For the CDR3, the DNA is TGTGCCAGCAGCAAAGATATAGACGACCGCATGAACACTGAAGCTTTCTTT. It codes for CASSKDIDDRMNTEAFF.

This chain connects TRBV30 to TRBJ1-4; a weak D match, TRBD1 (5 bases). The CDR3 spans 15 residues. V gave up 2 bases and J gave up 8 bases, with 18 bases separating them. Germline V gene lookup returns CDR1 GTSNPN and CDR2 SVGIG (reference sequence). The CDR3 sequence: CAWSPPRGFEEKLFF. DNA for the CDR3: TGTGCCTGGAGTCCCCCAAGGGGATTTGAAGAAAAACTGTTTTTT.

Here the CDR3 DNA reads TGTGCCAGCAGTGTGACAGGGGGCCACAACTATGGCTACACCTTC. It codes for CASSVTGGHNYGYTF. The rearrangement links TRBV27 to TRBJ1-2; 10 bases map to TRBD1. The CDR3 spans 15 residues. After removal of 5 bases from V and 2 bases from J, the junction contained 5 bases not matched to a gene. The germline CDR1 and CDR2 sequences are MNHEY and SMNVEV (reference sequence).

The gene calls are TRBV30 and TRBJ1-1, with unresolved D. Germline V gene lookup returns CDR1 GTSNPN and CDR2 SVGIG (reference sequence). V shed 0 bases and J shed 1 base, with 6 bases lying between them. This CDR3 is built from 13 residues. The CDR3 sequence is CAWSVTWNTEAFF. CDR3 DNA: TGTGCCTGGAGTGTAACTTGGAACACTGAAGCTTTCTTT.

The chain recombines TRBV6-1 with TRBJ1-4, with D perhaps matching TRBD1 (6 bases). The CDR3 contains 14 residues. Trimming removed 5 bases at V and 2 bases at J, with 9 bases between. CDR1 and CDR2 from the germline V gene are MNHNS and SASEGT. CDR3 in DNA: TGTGCCAGCAGTCCCAGGGGCACTAATGAAAAACTGTTTTTT. Translation: CASSPRGTNEKLFF.

This chain links TRBV11-2 with TRBJ2-5; D unresolved. Germline-derived CDR1 and CDR2 are SGHAT and FQNNGV. Trimming removed 3 bases at V and 5 bases at J, with 16 bases between. The CDR3 is 15 residues long. The CDR3 DNA is TGTGCCAGCAGCTTGATGGCCCAAAAGCTCGAGACCCAGTACTTC. The encoded protein is CASSLMAQKLETQYF.

This sequence joins TRBV4-3 and TRBJ1-3; the match to TRBD1 covers 9 bases. Germline V gene data show CDR1 as LGHNA and CDR2 as YSLEER. V was clipped by 6 bases and J by 4 bases; unmatched bases: 10. This CDR3 spans 16 amino acids. The CDR3 is CASSSGTGMGGNTIYF. The CDR3 DNA reads as TGCGCCAGCAGTTCCGGGACAGGGATGGGAGGAAACACCATATATTTT.

CDR3: CASSQGVEAFF. The CDR3 DNA reads as TGTGCCAGCAGCCAGGGGGTGGAAGCTTTCTTT. The V and J genes are TRBV6-5 and TRBJ1-1; 7 bases line up with TRBD1. CDR1 MNHEY and CDR2 SVGAGI come from the germline V gene. This CDR3 region has 11 residues. The junction had 3 bases not matched to a gene; V was cut back by 6 bases and J by 8 bases.

V usage is TRBV28 and J usage is TRBJ2-7; D might be TRBD1 (6 bases). Trimming removed 4 bases from V and 4 bases from J, with 17 bases in between. This CDR3 is 15 amino acids long. CDR1 and CDR2 from the germline V gene are MDHEN and SYDVKM. Here the CDR3 DNA reads TGTGCCAGCAGTTCCGGGACACCGAGGGGGTACGAGCAGTACTTC. Translated, it gives CASSSGTPRGYEQYF.

The V call is TRBV5-1, the J call TRBJ2-7; D remains ambiguous. V was pared by 0 bases and J by 6 bases, with 10 bases between. Germline V gene data show CDR1 as SGHRS and CDR2 as YFSETQ. The CDR3 loop spans 13 amino acids. The CDR3 sequence: CASSLVGGPEQYF. Here the CDR3 DNA reads TGCGCCAGCAGCTTGGTGGGCGGTCCCGAGCAGTACTTC. The full variable domain, in which reference TRBV5-1 and TRBJ2-7 provide the parts outside the CDR3, is KAGVTQTPRYLIKTRGQQVTLSCSPISGHRSVSWYQQTPGQGLQFLFEYFSETQRNKGNFPGRFSGRQFSNSRSEMNVSTLELGDSALYLCASSLVGGPEQYFGPGTRLTVT.

This clone appeared a few times. V gene TRBV7-2 combines with J gene TRBJ2-1; 8 positions match TRBD2. Trimming at V came to 5 bases and at J to 9 bases, leaving 6 bases not matched to a gene. This CDR3 comprises 13 residues. Germline lookup yields CDR1 SGHTA and CDR2 FQGNSA. The CDR3 here is CASSPPGGREQFF. The CDR3 DNA reads as TGTGCCAGCAGCCCCCCGGGGGGGCGTGAGCAGTTCTTC.

The rearrangement uses TRBV4-3 and TRBJ1-4, with D tentatively TRBD1 (6 bases). CDR1 LGHNA and CDR2 YSLEER come from the germline V gene. V lost 0 bases and J lost 8, with 13 bases in between. CDR3 size: 15 residues. The CDR3 here is CASSQDEGGGEKLFF. CDR3 nucleotides: TGCGCCAGCAGCCAAGATGAGGGGGGCGGAGAAAAACTGTTTTTT.

The chain carries TRBV2 and TRBJ1-2; 10 bases agree with TRBD1. The V and J ends lost 7 bases and 4 bases, in that order; junction bases with no gene match: 3. CDR3 length: 13 amino acids. Germline CDR1 is SNHLY and CDR2 is FYNNEI. The CDR3 DNA reads as TGTGCCAGCACCGGGGACAGGGGCTATGGCTACACCTTC. This translates into CASTGDRGYGYTF.

Worth noting for this clone: The sample carries other DNA sequences with the same CDR3. The chain employs TRBV4-1 and TRBJ2-5; D is perhaps TRBD1 (6 bases). The germline CDR1 and CDR2 sequences are MGHRA and YSYEKL. Trimming took off 4 bases at V and 1 base at J, with 13 bases between the two ends. The CDR3 loop spans 15 amino acids. The CDR3 is CASSPNRDIQETQYF. The DNA of the CDR3 is TGCGCCAGCAGCCCAAACCGGGACATCCAAGAGACCCAGTACTTC.

The chain has TRBV19 and TRBJ1-5, with 10 nucleotides matching TRBD1. V trimming: 5 bases; J trimming: 5 bases; junction bases outside the gene matches: 6. Per germline, CDR1 LNHDA and CDR2 SQIVND (reference sequence). The CDR3 length is 15 residues. This CDR3 reads CASSLLGQGDQPQHF. The CDR3 nucleotides read TGTGCCAGTAGTTTGTTAGGACAGGGGGATCAGCCCCAGCATTTT.

The chain combines TRBV7-9 with TRBJ1-2, with a possible D match to TRBD1 (5 bases). The CDR3 is made up of 13 amino acids. Germline V lookup: CDR1 SEHNR, CDR2 FQNEAQ (reference sequence). The V gene lost 6 bases and the J gene lost 8 bases, with 16 bases spanning the gap. The CDR3 loop is CASRGQPGPGYTF. The CDR3 bases are TGTGCCAGCAGAGGGCAGCCGGGGCCGGGCTACACCTTC.